The clone carrying this TCR beta chain was counted many times. Its cognate antigen is unknown. One entry per CDR3 protein, called by TCRdb with MiXCR from the reads. The sample lists hundreds of thousands of distinct CDR3 sequences, about 28% occurring once. These data are taken from a study of T cell repertoires in cytomegalovirus infection. Findings of the study overall: CMV-specific TCR beta clonotypes restricted by HLA-C were the ones dominating the ex vivo response. Carriers of CMV and the relevant HLA type were discriminated by public TCR beta frequency.

Germline V gives CDR1 SGHVS, CDR2 FQNEAQ. This CDR3 comprises 14 residues. V lost 4 bases, J lost 4 bases, and 13 bases lay in between. This receptor was obtained from a human donor in good health (CMV status not recorded). Some clones in this sample may be carry-over from other donors' samples. The rearrangement uses TRBV7-8 and TRBJ1-2; D possibly corresponds to TRBD1 (6 bases). The input for sequencing was cultured PBMCs, taken from culture after CMV antigen stimulation. The CDR3 spells CASSSQTGSYGYTF. The CDR3 bases are TGTGCCAGCAGCTCACAGACAGGTTCCTATGGCTACACCTTC. The entire variable domain, with the rest obtained from reference TRBV7-8 and TRBJ1-2, is as follows: GAGVSQSPRYKVAKRGQDVALRCDPISGHVSLFWYQQALGQGPEFLTYFQNEAQLDKSGLPSDRFFAERPEGSVSTLKIQRTQQEDSAVYLCASSSQTGSYGYTFGSGTRLTVV.